A single TCR beta chain is shown here with its context. Seattle patients were enrolled while actively infected and followed longitudinally. The sample comes from a study of blood T cell repertoires in COVID-19. For the study at large: Acute and convalescent COVID-19 samples came from the United States, Italy and Spain. T cells, B-cell-depleted T cells, or PBMCs provided the cDNA or gDNA that served as material.

Source study methods: It was from reference gene primer amplification that nucleated cell counts were estimated. Here immunoSEQ multiplex PCR was the method, and the copy in TCRdb shows in-frame clones only, minus some. That table supplies the V and J calls and clone size; D and trimming were determined from the DNA. The data hold 190,000 or so clones, with about 81% observed a single time. CDR3 length: 14 amino acids. Germline V gene lookup returns CDR1 LNHDA and CDR2 SQIVND (reference sequence). Trimming removed 4 bases from V and 1 base from J, with 10 bases in between. The TCR originated in a woman of 80 years or more with COVID-19, enrolled during active disease. The chain has TRBV19 and TRBJ1-1, with D perhaps matching TRBD1 (6 bases). Sample: peripheral blood. The CDR3 loop reads CASSTRTENTEAFF. CDR3 nucleotides: TGTGCCAGTAGTACCAGGACAGAGAACACTGAAGCTTTCTTT. Full variable domain (remainder filled in from reference TRBV19 and TRBJ1-1): DGGITQSPKYLFRKEGQNVTLSCEQNLNHDAMYWYRQDPGQGLRLIYYSQIVNDFQKGDIAEGYSVSREKKESFPLTVTSAQKNPTAFYLCASSTRTENTEAFFGQGTRLTVV.